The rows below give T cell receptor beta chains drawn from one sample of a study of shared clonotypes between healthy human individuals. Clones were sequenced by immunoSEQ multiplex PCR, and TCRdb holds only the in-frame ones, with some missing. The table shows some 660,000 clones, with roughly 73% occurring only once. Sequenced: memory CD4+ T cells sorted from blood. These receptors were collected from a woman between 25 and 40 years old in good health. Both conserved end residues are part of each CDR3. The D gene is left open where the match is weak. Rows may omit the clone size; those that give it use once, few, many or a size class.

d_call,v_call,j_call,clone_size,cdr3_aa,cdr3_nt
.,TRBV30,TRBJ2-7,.,CVVGGTSSYEQYF,TGTGTGGTAGGGGGGACAAGCTCCTACGAGCAGTACTTC
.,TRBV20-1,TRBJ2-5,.,CTTTEQETQYF,TGCACCACGACAGAACAAGAGACCCAGTACTTC
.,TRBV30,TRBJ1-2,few,CAWSRGESGYTF,TGTGCCTGGAGTCGGGGGGAATCTGGCTACACCTTC
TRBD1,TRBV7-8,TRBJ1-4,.,CASSSGQGLFF,TGTGCCAGCAGCTCCGGACAGGGTCTGTTTTTT
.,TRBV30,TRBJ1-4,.,CAWSLQSTNEKLFF,TGTGCCTGGAGTCTACAGTCAACTAATGAAAAACTGTTTTTT
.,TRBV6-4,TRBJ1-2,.,CASSDSPPRRMNNYGYTF,TGTGCCAGCAGTGACTCCCCCCCTCGACGGATGAATAACTATGGCTACACCTTC
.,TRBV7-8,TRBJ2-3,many,CASSLAYRSSTDTQYF,TGTGCCAGCAGCTTAGCGTACAGGAGTAGCACAGATACGCAGTATTTT
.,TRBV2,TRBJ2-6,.,CASSSSGAGANVLTF,TGTGCCAGCAGCAGCTCAGGGGCTGGGGCCAACGTCCTGACTTTC
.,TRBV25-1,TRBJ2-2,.,CASSEYSGTGELFF,TGTGCCAGCAGTGAATACTCAGGAACCGGGGAGCTGTTTTTT
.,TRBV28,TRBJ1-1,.,CASYQFRDTEAFF,TGTGCCAGCTACCAATTCCGGGACACTGAAGCTTTCTTT
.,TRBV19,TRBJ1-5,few,CASSINRDQPQHF,TGTGCCAGTAGTATTAACAGGGACCAGCCCCAGCATTTT
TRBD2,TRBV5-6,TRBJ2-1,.,CASSLASGTYNEQFF,TGTGCCAGCAGCTTGGCTAGCGGCACCTACAATGAGCAGTTCTTC
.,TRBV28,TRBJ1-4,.,CASRGTNEKLFF,TGTGCCAGCAGGGGAACTAATGAAAAACTGTTTTTT
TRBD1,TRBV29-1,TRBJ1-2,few,CSVRDRDRYGYTF,TGCAGCGTTAGGGACAGGGACCGCTATGGCTACACCTTC
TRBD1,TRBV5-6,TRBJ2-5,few,CASSFRGRQETQYF,TGTGCCAGCAGCTTTAGGGGGCGGCAAGAGACCCAGTACTTC
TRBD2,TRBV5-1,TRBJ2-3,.,CASSQGLAEITDTQYF,TGCGCCAGCAGCCAGGGACTAGCAGAAATCACAGATACGCAGTATTTT
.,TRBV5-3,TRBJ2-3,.,CARSCRQSTDTQYF,TGTGCCAGAAGCTGCAGACAGAGCACAGATACGCAGTATTTT
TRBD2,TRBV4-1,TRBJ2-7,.,CASSPFFLAGEVKFYEQYF,TGCGCCAGCAGCCCGTTTTTCCTCGCGGGAGAAGTAAAGTTCTACGAGCAGTACTTC
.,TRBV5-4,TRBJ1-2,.,CASSLGGGYTF,TGTGCCAGCAGCTTGGGTGGGGGCTACACCTTC
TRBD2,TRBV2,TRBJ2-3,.,CASSPASGSSTDTQYF,TGTGCCAGCAGTCCGGCTAGCGGGAGTAGCACAGATACGCAGTATTTT
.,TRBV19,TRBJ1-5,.,CASCDMPDQPQHF,TGTGCCAGTTGTGACATGCCGGATCAGCCCCAGCATTTT
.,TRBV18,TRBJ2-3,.,CASSPPYPSTDTQYF,TGTGCCAGCTCACCACCATACCCTAGCACAGATACGCAGTATTTT
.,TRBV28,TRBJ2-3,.,CASSRDDFSTDTQYF,TGTGCCAGCAGTCGGGACGACTTCAGCACAGATACGCAGTATTTT
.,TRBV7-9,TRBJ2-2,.,CASSLAGTVNTGELFF,TGTGCCAGCAGCTTGGCCGGGACGGTGAACACCGGGGAGCTGTTTTTT
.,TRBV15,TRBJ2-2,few,CATSRDGGPGELFF,TGTGCCACCAGCAGAGATGGGGGCCCCGGGGAGCTGTTTTTT
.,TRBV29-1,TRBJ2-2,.,CSVRGSATDTGELFF,TGCAGCGTCCGAGGGTCAGCTACGGACACCGGGGAGCTGTTTTTT
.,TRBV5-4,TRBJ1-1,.,CASSLSSGRAEAFF,TGTGCCAGCAGCTTGTCTTCGGGACGGGCTGAAGCTTTCTTT
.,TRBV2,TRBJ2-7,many,CASSEWAGPFGEQYF,TGTGCCAGCAGTGAATGGGCGGGGCCCTTTGGCGAGCAGTACTTC
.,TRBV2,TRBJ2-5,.,CASGEFGLHQETQYF,TGTGCCAGCGGGGAGTTTGGGCTACACCAAGAGACCCAGTACTTC
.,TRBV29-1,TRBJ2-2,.,CSVWQMNTGELFF,TGCAGCGTTTGGCAGATGAACACCGGGGAGCTGTTTTTT
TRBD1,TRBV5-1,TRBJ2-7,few,CASSLGSGTGVSEQYF,TGCGCCAGCAGCCTCGGGTCCGGGACAGGGGTGAGTGAGCAGTACTTC
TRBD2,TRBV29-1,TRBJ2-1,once,CSVGTASGIPDNEQFF,TGCAGCGTAGGGACAGCTAGCGGGATACCGGACAATGAGCAGTTCTTC
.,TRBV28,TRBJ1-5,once,CASTQTNQPQHF,TGTGCCAGCACCCAGACCAATCAGCCCCAGCATTTT
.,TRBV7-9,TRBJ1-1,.,CASTRNGQANTEAFF,TGTGCCAGCACCCGTAACGGGCAGGCGAACACTGAAGCTTTCTTT
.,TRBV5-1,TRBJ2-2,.,CASSPQTGNTGELFF,TGCGCCAGCAGCCCACAGACAGGGAACACCGGGGAGCTGTTTTTT
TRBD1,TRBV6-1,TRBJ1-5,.,CASRDRQGHQPQHF,TGTGCCAGCAGGGACAGACAGGGGCATCAGCCCCAGCATTTT
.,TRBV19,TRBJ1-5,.,CASSIVAGNNQPQHF,TGTGCCAGTAGTATAGTGGCAGGGAACAATCAGCCCCAGCATTTT
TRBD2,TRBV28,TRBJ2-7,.,CASRPGLAGVYEQYF,TGTGCCAGCAGGCCGGGACTAGCGGGAGTTTACGAGCAGTACTTC
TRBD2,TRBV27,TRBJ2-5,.,CASSLRLASQETQYF,TGTGCCAGCAGTTTAAGACTAGCTTCGCAGGAGACCCAGTACTTC
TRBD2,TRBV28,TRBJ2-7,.,CASSLGSGGPYEQYF,TGTGCCAGCAGTTTAGGGTCGGGAGGGCCCTACGAGCAGTACTTC
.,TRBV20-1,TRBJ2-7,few,CSAGGGGEQYF,TGCAGTGCTGGGGGAGGGGGCGAGCAGTACTTC
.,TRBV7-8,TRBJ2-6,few,CASSLAEGPHFSGANVLTF,TGTGCCAGCAGCTTAGCTGAGGGTCCCCACTTCTCTGGGGCCAACGTCCTGACTTTC
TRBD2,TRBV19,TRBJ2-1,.,CASSIKLASNEQFF,TGTGCCAGTAGTATTAAACTAGCGAGCAATGAGCAGTTCTTC
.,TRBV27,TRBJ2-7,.,CASSLLNRQSAHYEQYF,TGTGCCAGCAGTTTACTTAATCGACAGTCAGCCCACTACGAGCAGTACTTC
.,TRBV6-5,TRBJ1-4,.,CASSYSTSANEKLFF,TGTGCCAGCAGTTACTCGACTTCGGCCAATGAAAAACTGTTTTTT
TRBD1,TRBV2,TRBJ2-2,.,CASSPGTELRELFF,TGTGCCAGCAGTCCCGGGACAGAATTGCGGGAGCTGTTTTTT
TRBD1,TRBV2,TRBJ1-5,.,CASKGGTANQPQHF,TGTGCCAGCAAAGGCGGGACAGCGAATCAGCCCCAGCATTTT
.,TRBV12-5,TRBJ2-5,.,CASGFSPRDTEETQYF,TGTGCTAGTGGTTTTTCCCCACGGGACACCGAAGAGACCCAGTACTTC
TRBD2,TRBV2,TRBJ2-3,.,CASSLGLAKTDTQYF,TGTGCCAGCAGTCTAGGACTAGCCAAGACAGATACGCAGTATTTT
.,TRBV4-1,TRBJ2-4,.,CASSHPLAGLVQYF,TGCGCCAGCAGCCACCCTCTGGCAGGCCTTGTTCAGTACTTC
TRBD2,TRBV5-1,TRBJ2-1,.,CASSWTSGSGNEQFF,TGCGCCAGCAGCTGGACTAGCGGGAGTGGGAATGAGCAGTTCTTC
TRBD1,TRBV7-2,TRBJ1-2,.,CASSSPTGGGYTF,TGTGCCAGCAGCTCACCGACAGGGGGTGGCTACACCTTC
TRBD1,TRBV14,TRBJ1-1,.,CASSRVGGIGTEAFF,TGTGCCAGCAGCAGGGTAGGGGGCATCGGCACTGAAGCTTTCTTT
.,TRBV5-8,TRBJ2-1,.,CASSLGTGAPDEQFF,TGTGCCAGCAGCTTGGGCACGGGGGCGCCGGATGAGCAGTTCTTC
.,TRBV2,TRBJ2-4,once,CASSETLIAKNIQYF,TGTGCCAGCAGTGAAACCTTGATAGCCAAAAACATTCAGTACTTC
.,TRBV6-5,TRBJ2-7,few,CATSPPGTYEQYF,TGTGCCACCAGCCCCCCAGGAACCTACGAGCAGTACTTC
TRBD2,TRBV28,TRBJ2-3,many,CASRSALAGSSTDTQYF,TGTGCCAGCAGGTCCGCCCTAGCGGGCTCTAGCACAGATACGCAGTATTTT
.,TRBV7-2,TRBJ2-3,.,CASSFYSDVQYF,TGTGCCAGCAGCTTCTACTCTGATGTGCAGTATTTT
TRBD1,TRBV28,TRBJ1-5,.,CASRLTGGSNQPQHF,TGTGCCAGCAGGTTGACAGGGGGTAGCAATCAGCCCCAGCATTTT